The rows below give T cell receptor beta chains drawn from one sample of a study of shared clonotypes between healthy human individuals. Here immunoSEQ multiplex PCR was the method, and the copy in TCRdb shows in-frame clones only, minus some. The sample has 2 million to 2.5 million clones, 85% to 95% seen once. Sequencing input: naive CD4+ T cells from PBMCs. The receptors were sampled from a man in his late teens or twenties in good health. Some clones in this sample may be carry-over from other donors' samples. Each CDR3 is given with its conserved first and last residue. A D gene is named only where the DNA matches it firmly. The size entry is marked missing in some rows and otherwise reads once, few, many or a size class.

TRBV11-3	TRBJ2-3	.	TRBD2	TGTGCCAGCAGCCGCGGACTAGCGGGAGGTTCAGATACGCAGTATTTT	CASSRGLAGGSDTQYF
TRBV5-4	TRBJ2-2	.	TRBD1	TGTGCCAGCAGCTTGGGACAGGGACCGACCGGGGAGCTGTTTTTT	CASSLGQGPTGELFF
TRBV6-6	TRBJ2-3	.	.	TGTGCCAGCAGCCCGAGGGGCGGACCCACGAATACGCAGTATTTT	CASSPRGGPTNTQYF
TRBV19	TRBJ2-7	.	TRBD1	TGTGCCAGTAGTATAGGCAGACAGGGGAACTACGAGCAGTACTTC	CASSIGRQGNYEQYF
TRBV7-2	TRBJ2-1	.	.	TGTGCCAGCAGCTTTTGGTTGGATGAGCAGTTCTTC	CASSFWLDEQFF
TRBV5-1	TRBJ1-4	.	.	TGCGCCAGCAGCGCCAGCCCTAATGAAAAACTGTTTTTT	CASSASPNEKLFF
TRBV18	TRBJ2-1	.	TRBD2	TGTGCCAGCTCAGAACTAGCGATGGTTGGCGATGAGCAGTTCTTC	CASSELAMVGDEQFF
TRBV5-4	TRBJ2-7	.	TRBD1	TGTGCCAGCAGCCCGACAGGGGCCTACGAGCAGTACTTC	CASSPTGAYEQYF
TRBV5-1	TRBJ2-3	.	TRBD2	TGCGCCAGCAGCCTTTGGACTAGCGGAAGTACGCAGTATTTT	CASSLWTSGSTQYF
TRBV5-6	TRBJ1-3	.	.	TGTGCCAGCAGCCAGACAGAGGGTGGAAACACCATATATTTT	CASSQTEGGNTIYF
TRBV7-2	TRBJ2-3	.	TRBD1	TGTGCCAGCAGCTTAGTCAGCACCTCGGGACAGGGGACCACAGATACGCAGTATTTT	CASSLVSTSGQGTTDTQYF
TRBV6-1	TRBJ1-5	.	.	TGTGCCAGCAGTGAACGATGGGTTAGCCAGCCCCAGCATTTT	CASSERWVSQPQHF
TRBV4-3	TRBJ2-3	once	TRBD2	TGCGCCAGCAGCCAAGACGCTCCTACTAGCGGGAGATTCGGTAGCACAGATACGCAGTATTTT	CASSQDAPTSGRFGSTDTQYF
TRBV28	TRBJ2-7	.	TRBD1	TGTGCCAGCAGTGACCCACAGGGGTCCTACGAGCAGTACTTC	CASSDPQGSYEQYF
TRBV5-1	TRBJ2-5	.	.	TGCGCCAGCAGCCCCTTTAGGGAGACCCAGTACTTC	CASSPFRETQYF
TRBV5-5	TRBJ1-3	.	.	TGTGCCAGCAGCTTGTCGCAGGGCTCTGGAAACACCATATATTTT	CASSLSQGSGNTIYF
TRBV7-3	TRBJ2-3	.	.	TGTGCCAGCAGCCCCGGGAGCGGGTCAGATACGCAGTATTTT	CASSPGSGSDTQYF
TRBV7-7	TRBJ2-1	.	TRBD2	TGTGCCAGCAGCCCCCGGGGATCTAGCGGGAGATCGTACAATGAGCAGTTCTTC	CASSPRGSSGRSYNEQFF
TRBV19	TRBJ1-2	once	.	TGTGCCAGTAGTACCCCTGGGGCAGGGGTAAACTATGGCTACACCTTC	CASSTPGAGVNYGYTF
TRBV18	TRBJ1-2	.	.	TGTGCCAGCTCACACCGGGACGAAGTCTCTTATGGCTACACCTTC	CASSHRDEVSYGYTF
TRBV18	TRBJ2-7	.	TRBD1	TGTGCCAGCTCACGCCCGGGACAGGGCTACTACGAGCAGTACTTC	CASSRPGQGYYEQYF
TRBV11-2	TRBJ2-5	.	TRBD2	TGTGCCAGCAGCTTAGACGCTAGCGGGTCCCAAGAGACCCAGTACTTC	CASSLDASGSQETQYF
TRBV11-3	TRBJ1-1	.	.	TGTGCCAGCAGCTTGTCCGGACAGTCGGGCACTGAAGCTTTCTTT	CASSLSGQSGTEAFF
TRBV28	TRBJ2-3	.	TRBD1	TGTGCCAGCAGTCCGGACAGGGGGCGCACAGATACGCAGTATTTT	CASSPDRGRTDTQYF
TRBV5-1	TRBJ2-2	.	.	TGCGCCAGCAGCATGACGGCCCCCATGGCCGGGGAGCTGTTTTTT	CASSMTAPMAGELFF
TRBV7-7	TRBJ2-3	.	TRBD1	TGTGCCAGCAGCCCCGGACAGGGGAGCGATACGCAGTATTTT	CASSPGQGSDTQYF